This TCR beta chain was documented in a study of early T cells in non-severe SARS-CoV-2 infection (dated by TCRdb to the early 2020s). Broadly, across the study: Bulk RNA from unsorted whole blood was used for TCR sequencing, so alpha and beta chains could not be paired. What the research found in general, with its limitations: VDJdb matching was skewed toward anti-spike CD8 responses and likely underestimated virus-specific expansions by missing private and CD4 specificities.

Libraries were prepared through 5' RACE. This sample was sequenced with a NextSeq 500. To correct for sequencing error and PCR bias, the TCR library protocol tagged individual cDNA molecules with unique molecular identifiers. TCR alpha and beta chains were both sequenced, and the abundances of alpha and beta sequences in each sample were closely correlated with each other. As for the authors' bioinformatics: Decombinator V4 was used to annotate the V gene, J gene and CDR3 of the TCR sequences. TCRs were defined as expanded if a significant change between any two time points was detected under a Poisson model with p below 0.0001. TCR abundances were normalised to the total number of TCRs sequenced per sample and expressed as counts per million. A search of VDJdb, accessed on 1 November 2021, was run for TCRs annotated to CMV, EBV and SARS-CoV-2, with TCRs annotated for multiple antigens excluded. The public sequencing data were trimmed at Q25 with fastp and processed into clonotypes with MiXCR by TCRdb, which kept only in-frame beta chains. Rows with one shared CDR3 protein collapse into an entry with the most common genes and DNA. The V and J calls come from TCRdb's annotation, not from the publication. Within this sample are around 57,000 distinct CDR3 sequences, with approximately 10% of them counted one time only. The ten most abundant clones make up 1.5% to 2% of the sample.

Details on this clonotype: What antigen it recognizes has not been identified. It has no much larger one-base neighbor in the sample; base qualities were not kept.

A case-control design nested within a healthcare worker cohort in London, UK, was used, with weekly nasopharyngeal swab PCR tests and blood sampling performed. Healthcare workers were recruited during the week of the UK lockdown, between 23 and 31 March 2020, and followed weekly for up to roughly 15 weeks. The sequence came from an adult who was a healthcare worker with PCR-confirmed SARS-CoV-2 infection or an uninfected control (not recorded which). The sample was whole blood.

The encoded CDR3 is CAWSGRGQGTGELFF. The DNA sequence is as follows: TGTGCCTGGAGCGGGCGGGGGCAAGGCACCGGGGAGCTGTTTTTT. The V and J segments used are TRBV30 and TRBJ2-2; the D region possibly corresponds to TRBD2 (7 bases align). The V and J ends are trimmed by 3 bases and 4 bases, leaving 15 bases between them. The CDR3 runs 15 residues from the cysteine to the phenylalanine. This entry keeps only the CDR3 DNA: 45 bases, framed from base 1. CDR1 GTSNPN and CDR2 SVGIG were looked up in the germline V gene (reference sequence). Extended through the reference TRBV30 and TRBJ2-2 proteins, this CDR3 yields the full variable domain: SQTIHQWPATLVQPVGSPLSLECTVEGTSNPNLYWYRQAAGRGLQLLFYSVGIGQISSEVPQNLSASRPQDRQFILSSKKLLLSDSGFYLCAWSGRGQGTGELFFGEGSRLTVL.